These 13 T cell receptor beta chains share one sample of origin, sequenced in a study of response to subunit inactivated influenza vaccine. From the RT-PCR reads, TCRdb called clonotypes with MiXCR, one entry per CDR3 protein. This sample carries around 580,000 distinct CDR3 sequences, about 10% of them seen once, and the ten largest clones take 10%. The sample in question was PBMCs from blood, obtained on the day of vaccination. The origin of the receptors is a man aged 45-60 years who received an inactivated influenza vaccine.

This clonotype has just a few counts. The chain is built from TRBV5-1 and TRBJ2-7; D unresolved. V was pared by 4 bases and J by 5 bases, with 16 bases between. The CDR3 is 14 amino acids. CDR1 and CDR2 from the germline V gene are SGHRS and YFSETQ. The CDR3 region is CASSGVDVLDEQYF. CDR3 in DNA: TGCGCCAGCAGCGGAGTTGACGTTCTCGACGAGCAGTACTTC.

V and J are TRBV21-1 and TRBJ2-5; the table's D gene call, TRBD2, was not cross checked with the DNA. TRBV21-1 is termed a pseudogene. The CDR3 is made up of 15 amino acids. CDR3 DNA sequence: TGTGCCAGCAGCTCCGGACTAGCGGACCAAGAGACCCAGTACTTC. Encoded protein: CASSSGLADQETQYF.

In this sample, this clonotype turned up many times. The V and J genes are TRBV7-8 and TRBJ2-3; 16 bases fit TRBD2. Germline-derived CDR1 and CDR2 are SGHVS and FQNEAQ. V lost 1 base to trimming and J lost 8 bases; unmatched junction nucleotides: 9. CDR3 length equals 18 residues. The chain's CDR3 is CASSLEGLAGGRLGTQYF. The CDR3 DNA reads TGTGCCAGCAGCTTAGAGGGACTAGCGGGGGGGCGTCTGGGTACGCAGTATTTT.

The rearrangement links TRBV20-1 to TRBJ1-2; the D gene is possibly TRBD1 (6 bases). The V gene lost 1 base and the J gene lost 0 bases, with 9 bases spanning the gap. The CDR3 sequence is 14 residues long. Germline values: CDR1 DFQATT, CDR2 SNEGSKA (reference sequence). In DNA, the CDR3 is TGCAGTGCTAGAGCGTCAGGGGCTAACTATGGCTACACCTTC. As protein: CSARASGANYGYTF.

The chain recombines TRBV5-1 with TRBJ2-3; 9 bases map to TRBD1. Germline-derived CDR1 and CDR2 are SGHRS and YFSETQ. The CDR3 length is 17 residues. The ends lost 4 bases at V and 6 bases at J; junction bases unmatched: 15. The CDR3 protein is CASSPPTGQGLADTQYF. The CDR3 DNA is TGCGCCAGCAGCCCCCCCACAGGACAGGGGCTCGCGGATACGCAGTATTTT.

The V call is TRBV20-1, the J call TRBJ2-1; 9 positions agree with TRBD2. From germline, CDR1 is DFQATT and CDR2 SNEGSKA (reference sequence). The CDR3 sequence is 15 residues long. V trimming: 3 bases; J trimming: 6 bases; junction bases outside the gene matches: 9. The CDR3 region is CSARKLAGRGNEQFF. The CDR3, as DNA: TGCAGTGCTAGGAAACTAGCGGGCCGAGGCAATGAGCAGTTCTTC.

The genes are TRBV28 and TRBJ2-7, with D uncertain. The CDR3 consists of 14 residues. The ends were cut back, 5 bases at V and 0 bases at J, with 11 bases in the middle. Germline V gene lookup returns CDR1 MDHEN and CDR2 SYDVKM. The CDR3 DNA is TGTGCCAGCAGTCCCGCCCCGGACTCCTACGAGCAGTACTTC. Residues: CASSPAPDSYEQYF.

This clonotype was seen repeatedly, ten times or more. The chain couples TRBV7-2 to TRBJ2-3; no clear D. Per the germline V gene, CDR1 is SGHTA and CDR2 is FQGNSA. The ends were cut back, 6 bases at V and 3 bases at J, with 7 bases in the middle. This CDR3 contains 12 residues. The CDR3 region has the DNA TGTGCCAGCAGATACTATACAGATACGCAGTATTTT. This codes for CASRYYTDTQYF.

This clonotype was seen ten or more times. This sequence joins TRBV7-2 and TRBJ2-1; 9 positions match TRBD2. From germline, CDR1 is SGHTA and CDR2 FQGNSA. Trimming at V came to 5 bases and at J to 3 bases, leaving 5 bases not matched to a gene. The CDR3 contains 15 residues. The CDR3 bases are TGTGCCAGCAGCACCGGGACTAGCAGCTACAATGAGCAGTTCTTC. Encoded protein: CASSTGTSSYNEQFF. The full variable domain, rest sourced from reference TRBV7-2 and TRBJ2-1, is GAGVSQSPSNKVTEKGKDVELRCDPISGHTALYWYRQSLGQGLEFLIYFQGNSAPDKSGLPSDRFSAERTGGSVSTLTIQRTQQEDSAVYLCASSTGTSSYNEQFFGPGTRLTVL.

The rearrangement joins TRBV7-2 to TRBJ2-5; maybe TRBD2 (5 bases). Germline CDR1 SGHTA, CDR2 FQGNSA. V lost 1 base and J lost 4, with 13 bases in between. The CDR3 has 15 residues. DNA of the CDR3: TGTGCCAGCAGCTTAGTAGTGACTATTTCAGAGACCCAGTACTTC. Its protein product is CASSLVVTISETQYF. Looking up the rest from reference TRBV7-2 and TRBJ2-5 gives the full variable domain: GAGVSQSPSNKVTEKGKDVELRCDPISGHTALYWYRQSLGQGLEFLIYFQGNSAPDKSGLPSDRFSAERTGGSVSTLTIQRTQQEDSAVYLCASSLVVTISETQYFGPGTRLLVL.

This clonotype was seen more than once but under ten times. The gene calls are TRBV28 and TRBJ2-3; D call uncertain. V was trimmed by 2 bases and J by 6 bases, leaving 12 bases between them. The V gene's germline CDR1 is MDHEN and CDR2 SYDVKM. The CDR3 runs 14 residues. DNA of the CDR3: TGTGCCAGCAGTTTACAGAGTGTGGAGGATACGCAGTATTTT. This encodes CASSLQSVEDTQYF. The full variable domain, its missing parts supplied by reference TRBV28 and TRBJ2-3, is DVKVTQSSRYLVKRTGEKVFLECVQDMDHENMFWYRQDPGLGLRLIYFSYDVKMKEKGDIPEGYSVSREKKERFSLILESASTNQTSMYLCASSLQSVEDTQYFGPGTRLTVL.

The gene calls are TRBV6-1 and TRBJ1-6; TRBD1 agrees at 7 bases. CDR1 MNHNS and CDR2 SASEGT come from the germline V gene. V shed 8 bases, J shed 8 bases, and the junction held 9 bases outside the gene matches. The length of the CDR3 is 14 residues. The CDR3 region is CASGVQQGDSPLHF. Written as DNA, the CDR3 is TGTGCCAGCGGGGTCCAGCAGGGGGATTCACCCCTCCACTTT.

This clonotype was observed a handful of times. V gene TRBV11-2 combines with J gene TRBJ2-1; no firm D call. The CDR3 is 14 residues long. Trimming took 2 bases from V and 1 from J, leaving 6 bases between them. Per germline, CDR1 SGHAT and CDR2 FQNNGV. The CDR3 protein is CASSLTTSYNEQFF. CDR3 nucleotides: TGTGCCAGCAGCTTAACGACTTCCTACAATGAGCAGTTCTTC.